What follows are 25 T cell receptor beta chains derived from one specimen sequenced in a study of T cell changes during pregnancy in multiple sclerosis. Data came from immunoSEQ multiplex PCR; TCRdb stores just in-frame clones and leaves some out. The repertoire includes about 76,000 clones, roughly 93% of them detected once, and 2.5% to 3% sits in the top ten. The sequences come from peripheral blood, collected in the second trimester of pregnancy. These TCRs come from a female donor with multiple sclerosis, enrolled in a pregnancy study.

V usage is TRBV2 and J usage is TRBJ1-1; 7 bases fit TRBD1. The trim removed 11 bases at V and 8 bases at J, leaving 17 bases unmatched. Germline V gene data show CDR1 as SNHLY and CDR2 as FYNNEI. CDR3 length equals 14 residues. CDR3: CAVQKDREGQEAFF. The CDR3 bases are TGTGCCGTCCAAAAAGACAGGGAAGGTCAGGAAGCTTTCTTT.

This clone was recorded once. The chain recombines TRBV10-3 with TRBJ2-3; 16 bases agree with TRBD2. Per germline, CDR1 ENHRY and CDR2 SYGVKD. J was trimmed by 3 bases and V by 4 bases; bases with no gene match: 4. The CDR3 totals 17 residues. In DNA, the CDR3 is TGTGCCATCAGTGGGGGACTAGCGGGAGGGGGGACAGATACGCAGTATTTT. Translation gives CAISGGLAGGGTDTQYF.

This chain joins TRBV6-1 and TRBJ1-2; D may be TRBD1 (5 bases). V was pared by 6 bases and J by 8 bases, with 7 bases between. The germline CDR1 and CDR2 sequences are MNHNS and SASEGT. This CDR3 region has 10 residues. CDR3 bases: TGTGCCAGCAGACAGGAAGGCTACACCTTC. This gives the protein CASRQEGYTF.

V and J are TRBV2 and TRBJ1-1; TRBD1 matches at 7 bases. Germline V gene sequence: CDR1 SNHLY, CDR2 FYNNEI. Unmatched junction bases numbered 7, after V lost 5 bases and J lost 4 bases. This CDR3 is 14 amino acids long. CDR3: CASSPDRASTEAFF. Written as DNA, the CDR3 is TGTGCCAGCAGTCCTGACAGGGCTAGCACTGAAGCTTTCTTT. The variable domain in full, completed from reference TRBV2 and TRBJ1-1, reads EPEVTQTPSHQVTQMGQEVILRCVPISNHLYFYWYRQILGQKVEFLVSFYNNEISEKSEIFDDQFSVERPDGSNFTLKIRSTKLEDSAMYFCASSPDRASTEAFFGQGTRLTVV.

The J gene is TRBJ2-2, the V gene TRBV19, with a possible D match to TRBD2 (5 bases). This CDR3 region has 15 residues. The V end was cut by 7 bases, the J end by 0 bases, with 12 bases between. Germline assignment: CDR1 LNHDA and CDR2 SQIVND (reference sequence). CDR3 nucleotide sequence: TGTGCCAGTACCCGCCTGGAGGCGAACACCGGGGAGCTGTTTTTT. The encoded protein is CASTRLEANTGELFF.

The chain carries TRBV6-5 and TRBJ2-3, with 8 positions matching TRBD2. This CDR3 region has 14 residues. The V gene's germline CDR1 is MNHEY and CDR2 SVGAGI. J lost 7 bases, V lost 6 bases, and 9 bases had no gene match. The CDR3 protein is CASRPGLEFYTQYF. The CDR3 coding sequence is TGTGCCAGCAGGCCGGGACTAGAATTTTATACGCAGTATTTT.

J is TRBJ2-3 and V is TRBV5-1; unclear D gene. V dropped 5 bases and J dropped 0 bases, with 22 bases sitting between them. CDR1 and CDR2 from the germline V gene are SGHRS and YFSETQ. The CDR3 spans 18 residues. In DNA, the CDR3 is TGCGCCAGCAGGGTCCGACAAAGCCTTTTCTCTAGCACAGATACGCAGTATTTT. It specifies CASRVRQSLFSSTDTQYF.

A few counts support this clone. This chain uses TRBV15 with TRBJ1-6, with D unresolved. Germline lookup yields CDR1 LNHNV and CDR2 YYDKDF (reference sequence). This CDR3 has 15 residues. Trimming stripped 3 bases from V and 3 bases from J, with 9 bases between. CDR3 sequence: CATSREGIYNSPLHF. The CDR3 DNA follows: TGTGCCACCAGCAGGGAGGGAATCTATAATTCACCCCTCCACTTT.

The chain employs TRBV18 and TRBJ1-6; TRBD1 aligns across 10 bases. V lost 3 bases and J lost 11; bases outside the gene matches: 4. The CDR3 has 14 amino acids. CDR1 and CDR2 (germline): KGHSH, LQKENI. CDR3 DNA: TGTGCCAGCTCACCTGAGGGACAGGGGACACCCCTCCACTTT. Translation: CASSPEGQGTPLHF. Filled out from reference TRBV18 and TRBJ1-6, the complete variable domain reads NAGVMQNPRHLVRRRGQEARLRCSPMKGHSHVYWYRQLPEEGLKFMVYLQKENIIDESGMPKERFSAEFPKEGPSILRIQQVVRGDSAAYFCASSPEGQGTPLHFGNGTRLTVT.

This rearrangement joins TRBV6-1 to TRBJ2-5, with TRBD1 identical over 7 bases. CDR1 MNHNS and CDR2 SASEGT come from the germline V gene. The CDR3 loop spans 14 amino acids. J was trimmed by 5 bases and V by 5 bases; bases with no gene match: 8. The CDR3 here is CASSRRTGAETQYF. The CDR3 DNA sequence: TGTGCCAGCAGTAGGCGAACAGGGGCCGAGACCCAGTACTTC.

V is TRBV29-1 and J is TRBJ2-2; D possibly corresponds to TRBD2 (7 bases). Germline CDR1 is SQVTM and CDR2 is ANQGSEA. Trimming removed 4 bases at V and 4 bases at J, with 13 bases between. This CDR3 region has 14 residues. CDR3 protein: CSVGGGAGTGELFF. As DNA, the CDR3 is TGCAGCGTTGGTGGGGGGGCCGGCACCGGGGAGCTGTTTTTT.

The chain links TRBV27 to TRBJ1-4; 7 bases align to TRBD1. CDR1 is MNHEY and CDR2 is SMNVEV in the germline V gene (reference sequence). This CDR3 has 14 residues. Trimming removed 8 bases from V and 5 bases from J; junction bases left unmatched: 8. The CDR3 DNA reads TGTGCCAGCGCTTCACAGGGGACCAATGAAAAACTGTTTTTT. As protein: CASASQGTNEKLFF.

The chain joins TRBV27 to TRBJ2-3; a weak D match, TRBD2 (5 bases). Trimming took off 0 bases at V and 1 base at J, with 8 bases between the two ends. Germline CDR1 is MNHEY and CDR2 is SMNVEV (reference sequence). CDR3 length: 15 amino acids. Written as DNA, the CDR3 is TGTGCCAGCAGTTTATCGAGGGCGGGCACAGATACGCAGTATTTT. Its translation: CASSLSRAGTDTQYF.

This chain joins TRBV28 and TRBJ2-3, with a possible D match to TRBD2 (7 bases). The V and J ends lost 8 bases and 1 base respectively, with 16 bases between them. Germline lookup yields CDR1 MDHEN and CDR2 SYDVKM. The CDR3 consists of 15 residues. CDR3 sequence reads: CASSTGGHGTDTQYF. The CDR3 nucleotides read TGTGCCAGCTCGACGGGGGGCCATGGCACAGATACGCAGTATTTT. Together with reference TRBV28 and TRBJ2-3, the CDR3 gives the full variable domain: DVKVTQSSRYLVKRTGEKVFLECVQDMDHENMFWYRQDPGLGLRLIYFSYDVKMKEKGDIPEGYSVSREKKERFSLILESASTNQTSMYLCASSTGGHGTDTQYFGPGTRLTVL.

The chain carries TRBV7-3 and TRBJ2-2; D gene uncertain. The CDR3 extends over 17 amino acids. V shed 0 bases and J shed 2 bases, with 13 bases lying between them. The germline V gene has CDR1 SGHTA and CDR2 FQGTGA. Here the CDR3 DNA reads TGTGCCAGCAGCTTAACGATGCACCCAGAAAACACCGGGGAGCTGTTTTTT. Its translation is CASSLTMHPENTGELFF.

The chain joins TRBV29-1 to TRBJ1-2, with D hard to call. The CDR3 consists of 12 residues. Germline loops: CDR1 SQVTM, CDR2 ANQGSEA. The V end was cut by 3 bases, the J end by 5 bases, with 10 bases between. CDR3: CSVEVVRYGYTF. Written as DNA, the CDR3 is TGCAGCGTTGAGGTTGTCAGATATGGCTACACCTTC.

The rearrangement joins TRBV9 to TRBJ1-4; D may be TRBD1 (5 bases). V was shortened by 0 bases and J by 6 bases, with 9 bases between the two germline ends. The CDR3 is 14 residues long. The germline V gene encodes CDR1 SGDLS and CDR2 YYNGEE. The CDR3 DNA is TGTGCCAGCAGCGTAGCTCGGGGGGATGAAAAACTGTTTTTT. Translated: CASSVARGDEKLFF.

This rearrangement joins TRBV5-4 to TRBJ1-1; 7 bases line up with TRBD1. Per germline, CDR1 SGHNT and CDR2 YYREEE (reference sequence). The CDR3 extends over 14 amino acids. J gave up 3 bases and V 4 bases, and 6 bases lay outside the gene matches. Written as DNA, the CDR3 is TGTGCCAGCAGCGAGACAGGGTCGTACACTGAAGCTTTCTTT. Protein: CASSETGSYTEAFF.

The chain couples TRBV7-9 to TRBJ1-3; D is ambiguous. Trimming left V 5 bases short and J 4 bases short, with 12 bases between. The CDR3 runs to 14 residues. From germline, CDR1 is SEHNR and CDR2 FQNEAQ (reference sequence). As DNA, the CDR3 is TGTGCCAGCAGCGCGGGAGGGAAAGGAAACACCATATATTTT. This translates into CASSAGGKGNTIYF.

The J gene is TRBJ1-5, the V gene TRBV7-2; D may be TRBD1 (5 bases). The CDR3 runs to 14 residues. The V end was cut by 5 bases, the J end by 1 base, with 9 bases between. Germline lookup yields CDR1 SGHTA and CDR2 FQGNSA. The CDR3 nucleotides read TGTGCCAGCAGCCACGGACACAGCAATCAGCCCCAGCATTTT. This encodes CASSHGHSNQPQHF.

The chain joins TRBV27 to TRBJ1-2, with TRBD1 matching 7 bases. The CDR3 length is 12 residues. V lost 9 bases, J lost 8 bases, and 9 bases stayed unmatched. The germline V gene has CDR1 MNHEY and CDR2 SMNVEV (reference sequence). CDR3 DNA sequence: TGTGCCAGTAGGACAGGCCTTAAAGGCTACACCTTC. Its protein product is CASRTGLKGYTF.

The CDR3 loop reads CASSLGGVEAFF. The CDR3 bases are TGTGCCAGCAGCTTAGGGGGCGTGGAAGCTTTCTTT. The V and J genes are TRBV11-2 and TRBJ1-1; tentatively, D is TRBD1 (5 bases). CDR3 length: 12 residues. Trimming removed 1 base at V and 8 bases at J, with 8 bases between. Germline CDR1 SGHAT, CDR2 FQNNGV.

The chain combines TRBV6-1 with TRBJ1-1; TRBD1 is a possible D gene (5 bases). V was shortened by 5 bases and J by 3 bases, with 13 bases between the two germline ends. This CDR3 has 14 amino acids. The V gene's germline CDR1 is MNHNS and CDR2 SASEGT. CDR3: CASSSRTQYTEAFF. As DNA, the CDR3 is TGTGCCAGCAGTTCCAGGACACAATACACTGAAGCTTTCTTT.

V gene TRBV6-6 combines with J gene TRBJ1-6; a weak D match, TRBD1 (5 bases). Deletions cut 5 bases from V and 4 bases from J, with 6 bases between. Germline values: CDR1 MNHNY, CDR2 SVGAGI (reference sequence). The CDR3 covers 13 residues. The CDR3 loop is CASSTGYNSPLHF. The DNA of the CDR3 is TGTGCCAGCAGTACAGGTTATAATTCACCCCTCCACTTT.

The V call is TRBV5-6, the J call TRBJ1-1; D is undetermined. The CDR3 sequence is 14 residues long. The V gene lost 0 bases and the J gene lost 6 bases, with 12 bases spanning the gap. Looked up from germline, CDR1 is SGHDT and CDR2 is YYEEEE. The CDR3 DNA follows: TGTGCCAGCAGCTTGGGACTGGGAGGTCCTGAAGCTTTCTTT. It translates to CASSLGLGGPEAFF. The whole variable domain, remainder taken from reference TRBV5-6 and TRBJ1-1, is DAGVTQSPTHLIKTRGQQVTLRCSPKSGHDTVSWYQQALGQGPQFIFQYYEEEERQRGNFPDRFSGHQFPNYSSELNVNALLLGDSALYLCASSLGLGGPEAFFGQGTRLTVV.